The TCR beta chain described here comes from a study of blood T cell repertoires in COVID-19. Background on the study: Sources were T cells, B-cell-depleted T cells, or PBMCs; the material itself was cDNA or gDNA.

Germline V gene lookup returns CDR1 SNHLY and CDR2 FYNNEI. This CDR3 is built from 13 residues. The junction had 4 bases not matched to a gene; V was cut back by 5 bases and J by 6 bases. Original analysis: Researchers report that nucleated cell counts were estimated from reference gene primer amplification. Assay used: immunoSEQ multiplex PCR; TCRdb lists only in-frame clones, some missing. V, J and clone size are those of that table, while D and trimming were read from the DNA. This sample carries 94,000 or so clones, 88% of them seen once, and the ten largest clones take approximately 4.8%. The specimen sequenced was peripheral blood. The TCR sequence derives from a woman of 80 years or more with active COVID-19. The rearrangement uses TRBV2 and TRBJ1-5; TRBD1 matches at 7 bases. The CDR3 spells CASSFTGVQPQHF. In DNA form, the CDR3 reads TGTGCCAGCAGTTTTACAGGGGTTCAGCCCCAGCATTTT. Variable domain in full (rest from reference TRBV2 and TRBJ1-5): EPEVTQTPSHQVTQMGQEVILRCVPISNHLYFYWYRQILGQKVEFLVSFYNNEISEKSEIFDDQFSVERPDGSNFTLKIRSTKLEDSAMYFCASSFTGVQPQHFGDGTRLSIL.